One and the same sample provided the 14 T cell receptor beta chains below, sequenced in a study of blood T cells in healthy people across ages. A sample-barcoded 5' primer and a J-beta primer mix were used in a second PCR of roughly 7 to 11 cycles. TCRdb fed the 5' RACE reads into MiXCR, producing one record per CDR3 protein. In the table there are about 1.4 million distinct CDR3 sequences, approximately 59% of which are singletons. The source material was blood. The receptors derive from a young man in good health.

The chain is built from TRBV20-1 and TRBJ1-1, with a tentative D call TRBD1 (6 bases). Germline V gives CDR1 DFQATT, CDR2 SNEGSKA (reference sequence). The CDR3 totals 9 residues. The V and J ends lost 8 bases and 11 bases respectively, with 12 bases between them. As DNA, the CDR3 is TGCAGTTCCATCACAGGGGCTTTCTTT. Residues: CSSITGAFF.

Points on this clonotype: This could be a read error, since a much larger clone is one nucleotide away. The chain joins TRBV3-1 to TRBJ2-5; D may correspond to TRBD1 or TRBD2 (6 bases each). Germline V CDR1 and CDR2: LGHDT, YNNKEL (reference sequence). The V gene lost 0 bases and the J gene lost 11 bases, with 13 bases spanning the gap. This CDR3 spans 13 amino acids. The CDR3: CASSQEGGREQYF. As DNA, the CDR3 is TGTGCCAGCAGCCAAGAGGGGGGCAGGGAGCAGTACTTC.

CDR3 nucleotide sequence: TGTGCCAGCAGCTCCCAGGGGGCGTCTAATTCACCCCTCCACTTT. This codes for CASSSQGASNSPLHF. The chain has TRBV7-9 and TRBJ1-6; 8 nucleotides match TRBD1. Germline V gene lookup returns CDR1 SEHNR and CDR2 FQNEAQ (reference sequence). The junction had 5 bases not matched to a gene; V was cut back by 4 bases and J by 6 bases. This CDR3 comprises 15 residues.

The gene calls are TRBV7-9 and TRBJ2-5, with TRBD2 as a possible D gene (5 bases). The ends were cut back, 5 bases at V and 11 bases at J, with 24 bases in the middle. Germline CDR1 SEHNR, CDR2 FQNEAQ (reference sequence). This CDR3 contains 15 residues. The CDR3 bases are TGTGCCAGCAGCCAGACGGCTAGCCCACAATTGGGGCAGTACTTC. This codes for CASSQTASPQLGQYF.

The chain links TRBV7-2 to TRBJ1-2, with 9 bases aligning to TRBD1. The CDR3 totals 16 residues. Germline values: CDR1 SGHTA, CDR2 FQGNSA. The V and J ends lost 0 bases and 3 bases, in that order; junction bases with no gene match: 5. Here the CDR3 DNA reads TGTGCCAGCAGCTTAGCGGGACAGGGAACGGACTATGGCTACACCTTC. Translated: CASSLAGQGTDYGYTF. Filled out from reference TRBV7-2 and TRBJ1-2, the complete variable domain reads GAGVSQSPSNKVTEKGKDVELRCDPISGHTALYWYRQSLGQGLEFLIYFQGNSAPDKSGLPSDRFSAERTGGSVSTLTIQRTQQEDSAVYLCASSLAGQGTDYGYTFGSGTRLTVV.

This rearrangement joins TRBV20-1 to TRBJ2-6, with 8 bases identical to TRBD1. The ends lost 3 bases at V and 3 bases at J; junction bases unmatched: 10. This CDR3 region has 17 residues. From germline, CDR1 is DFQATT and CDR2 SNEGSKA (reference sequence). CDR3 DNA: TGCAGTGCTAGTTTTGCCAGGGGGCTAAATGGGGCCAACGTCCTGACTTTC. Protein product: CSASFARGLNGANVLTF.

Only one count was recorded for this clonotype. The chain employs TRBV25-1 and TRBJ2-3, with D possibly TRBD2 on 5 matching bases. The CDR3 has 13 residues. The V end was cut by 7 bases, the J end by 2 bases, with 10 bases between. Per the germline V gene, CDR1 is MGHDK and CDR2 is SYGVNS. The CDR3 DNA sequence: TGTGCCAGCATGTCGGGGAACACAGATACGCAGTATTTT. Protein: CASMSGNTDTQYF.

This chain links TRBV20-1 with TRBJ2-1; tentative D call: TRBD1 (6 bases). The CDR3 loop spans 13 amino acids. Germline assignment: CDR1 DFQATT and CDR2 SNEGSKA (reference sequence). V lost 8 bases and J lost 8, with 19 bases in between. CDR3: CSTSDIGGYEQFF. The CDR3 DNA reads TGCAGTACGTCAGATATTGGGGGCTATGAGCAGTTCTTC.

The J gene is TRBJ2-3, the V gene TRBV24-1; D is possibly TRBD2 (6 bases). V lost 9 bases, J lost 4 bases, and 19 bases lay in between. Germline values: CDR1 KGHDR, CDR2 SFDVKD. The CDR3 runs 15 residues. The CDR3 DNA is TGTGCCACCTCCCCGGGGCGGGACCCCTCAGATACGCAGTATTTT. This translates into CATSPGRDPSDTQYF.

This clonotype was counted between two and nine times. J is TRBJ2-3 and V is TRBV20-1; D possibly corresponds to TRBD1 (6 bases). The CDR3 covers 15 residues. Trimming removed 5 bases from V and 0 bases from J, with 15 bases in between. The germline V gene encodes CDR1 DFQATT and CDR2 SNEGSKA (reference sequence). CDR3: CSALETGSSTDTQYF. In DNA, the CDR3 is TGCAGTGCTCTCGAGACAGGTTCTAGCACAGATACGCAGTATTTT.

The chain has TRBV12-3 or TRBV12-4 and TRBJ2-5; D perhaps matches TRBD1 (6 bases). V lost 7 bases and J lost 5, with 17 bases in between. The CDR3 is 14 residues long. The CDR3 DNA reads TGTGCCAGCACAGGGACAATCGCGGGCGAGACCCAGTACTTC. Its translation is CASTGTIAGETQYF.

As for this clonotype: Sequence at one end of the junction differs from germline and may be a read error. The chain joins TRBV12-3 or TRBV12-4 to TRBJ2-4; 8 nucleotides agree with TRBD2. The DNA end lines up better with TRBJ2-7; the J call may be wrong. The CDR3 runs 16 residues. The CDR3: CASSLGIGTRDYEQYF. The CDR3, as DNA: TGTGCCAGCAGCTTAGGAATAGGGACTAGGGACTACGAGCAGTACTTC.

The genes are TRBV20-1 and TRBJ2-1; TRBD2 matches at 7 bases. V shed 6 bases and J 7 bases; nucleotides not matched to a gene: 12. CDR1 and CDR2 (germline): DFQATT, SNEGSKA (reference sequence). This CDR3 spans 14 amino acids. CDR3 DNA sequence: TGCAGTGCCGGGGAGCGGGATCAAAGGAATGAGCAGTTCTTC. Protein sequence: CSAGERDQRNEQFF.

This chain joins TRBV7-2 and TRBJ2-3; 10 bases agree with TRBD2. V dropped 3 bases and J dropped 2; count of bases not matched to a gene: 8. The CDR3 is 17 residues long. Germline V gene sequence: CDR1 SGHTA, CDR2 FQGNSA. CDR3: CASSFSLAGGFTDTQYF. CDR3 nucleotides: TGTGCCAGCAGCTTCTCCTTAGCGGGGGGATTCACAGATACGCAGTATTTT.